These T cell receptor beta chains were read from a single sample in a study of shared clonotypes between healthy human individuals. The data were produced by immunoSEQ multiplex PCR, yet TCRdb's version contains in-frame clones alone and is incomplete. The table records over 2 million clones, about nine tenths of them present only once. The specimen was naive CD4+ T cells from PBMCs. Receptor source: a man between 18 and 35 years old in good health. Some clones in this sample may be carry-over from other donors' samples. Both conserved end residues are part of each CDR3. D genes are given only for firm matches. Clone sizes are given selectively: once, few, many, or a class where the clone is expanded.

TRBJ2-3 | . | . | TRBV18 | TGTGCCAGCTCGCCAATTAGGTCCACAGATACGCAGTATTTT | CASSPIRSTDTQYF
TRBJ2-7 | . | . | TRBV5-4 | TGTGCCAGCAGCTTGTCATCGGGCAGGGGAGTTTACGAGCAGTACTTC | CASSLSSGRGVYEQYF
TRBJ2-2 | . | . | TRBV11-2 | TGTGCCAGCAGCTTAGGAGGGGTCGGGGAGCTGTTTTTT | CASSLGGVGELFF
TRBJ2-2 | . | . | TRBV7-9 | TGTGCCAGCAGCCCACTGATAAACAGGGTAAAAAGGTCCACCGGGGAGCTGTTTTTT | CASSPLINRVKRSTGELFF
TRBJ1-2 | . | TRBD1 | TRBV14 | TGTGCCAGCAGCCAAGGGACAGGATATGGCTACACCTTC | CASSQGTGYGYTF
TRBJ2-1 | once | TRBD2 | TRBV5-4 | TGTGCCAGCAGCTTGGGGACTAGCCGCGACAATGAGCAGTTCTTC | CASSLGTSRDNEQFF
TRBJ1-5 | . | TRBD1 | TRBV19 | TGTGCCAGTAGTATATCACCGGGACAGGGGTATCAGCCCCAGCATTTT | CASSISPGQGYQPQHF
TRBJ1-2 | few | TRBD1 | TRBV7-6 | TGTGCCAGCAGTTTTGGACAGGGGGACTATGGCTACACCTTC | CASSFGQGDYGYTF
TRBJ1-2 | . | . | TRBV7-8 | TGTGCCAGCAGCTTTGCGCTAGGGTTCCATGGCTACACCTTC | CASSFALGFHGYTF
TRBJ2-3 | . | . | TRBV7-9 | TGTGCCAGCAGCTTAGGCACCGGCCGCACAGATACGCAGTATTTT | CASSLGTGRTDTQYF
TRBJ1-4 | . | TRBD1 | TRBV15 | TGTGCCACCAGCAGAGATCTCGGGACAGGGGGTGAAAAACTGTTTTTT | CATSRDLGTGGEKLFF
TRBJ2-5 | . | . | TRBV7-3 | TGTGCCAGCAGCCAAGGGCCCCAGGGTCCTCGGGAGACCCAGTACTTC | CASSQGPQGPRETQYF
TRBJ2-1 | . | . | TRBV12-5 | TGTGCTAGTGGTTTGGTACAAGGGGCGGGGAATGAGCAGTTCTTC | CASGLVQGAGNEQFF
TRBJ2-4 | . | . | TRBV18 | TGTGCCAGCTCACCGAGGGCGGATCCTTTAGCCAAAAACATTCAGTACTTC | CASSPRADPLAKNIQYF
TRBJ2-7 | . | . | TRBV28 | TGTGCCAGCAGTTTGCCCGGGGGCCCCGCCTACGAGCAGTACTTC | CASSLPGGPAYEQYF
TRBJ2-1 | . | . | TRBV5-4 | TGTGCCAGCAGCTCGGGGAAATCTGGGCCCAATGAGCAGTTCTTC | CASSSGKSGPNEQFF
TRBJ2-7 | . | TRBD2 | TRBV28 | TGTGCCAGCGGGCTGATAGCGGGGTACGAGCAGTACTTC | CASGLIAGYEQYF
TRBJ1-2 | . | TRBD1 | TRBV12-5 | TGTGCTAGTGGAAGTACAGGGGGCTTCGGTGGCTACACCTTC | CASGSTGGFGGYTF
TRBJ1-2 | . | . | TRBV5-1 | TGCGCCAGCAGCTCCGGACACTACACCTTC | CASSSGHYTF
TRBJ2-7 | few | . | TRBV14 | TGTGCCAGCAGCCCTTACGACGGGAACTACTACGAGCAGTACTTC | CASSPYDGNYYEQYF
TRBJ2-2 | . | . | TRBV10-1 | TGCGCCAGCAGGGACAGATCCAACACCGGGGAGCTGTTTTTT | CASRDRSNTGELFF
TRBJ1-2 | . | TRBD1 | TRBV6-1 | TGTGCCAGCAGCCCGATGGACAGGGTTAATTATGGCTACACCTTC | CASSPMDRVNYGYTF
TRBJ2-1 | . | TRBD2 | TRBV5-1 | TGCGCCAGCAGCTCAAGCGGGGGGAGGAATGAGCAGTTCTTC | CASSSSGGRNEQFF
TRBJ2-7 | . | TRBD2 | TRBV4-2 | TGTGCCAGCAGCCAGGAGGGAACTAGCGGGCGTCGTTTCTCCTACGAGCAGTACTTC | CASSQEGTSGRRFSYEQYF
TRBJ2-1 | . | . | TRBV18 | TGTGCCAGCTCCTTCCTCAGGGATGAGCAGTTCTTC | CASSFLRDEQFF
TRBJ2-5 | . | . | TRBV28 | TGTGCCAGCGGATCTGGTGGCGGTCGAGAGACCCAGTACTTC | CASGSGGGRETQYF
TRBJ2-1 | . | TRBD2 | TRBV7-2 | TGTGCCAGCAGCCTGTGGACAGCCGGACTAGCCAGGAATGAGCAGTTCTTC | CASSLWTAGLARNEQFF
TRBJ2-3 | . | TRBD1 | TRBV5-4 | TGTGCCATCCCAGGGGGCGCAGCAGATACGCAGTATTTT | CAIPGGAADTQYF
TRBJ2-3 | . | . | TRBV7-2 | TGTGCCAGCAGCTTAGATGGTCGCACAGATACGCAGTATTTT | CASSLDGRTDTQYF
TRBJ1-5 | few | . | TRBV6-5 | TGTGCCAGCAGCTATGGACATTCCAATCAGCCCCAGCATTTT | CASSYGHSNQPQHF
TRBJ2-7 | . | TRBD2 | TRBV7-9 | TGTGCCAGCAGACCCAGCGGGAGCAGCTCCTACGAGCAGTACTTC | CASRPSGSSSYEQYF
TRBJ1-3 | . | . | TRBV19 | TGTGCCAGTAGTATGGGCGGAATATCTGGAAACACCATATATTTT | CASSMGGISGNTIYF
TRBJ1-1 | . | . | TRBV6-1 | TGTGCCAGCACTTCTTACTCTGAAGCTTTCTTT | CASTSYSEAFF
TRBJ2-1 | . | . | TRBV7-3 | TGTGCCAGCAGCTTAAGGATGCGGGGTGAGCAGTTCTTC | CASSLRMRGEQFF
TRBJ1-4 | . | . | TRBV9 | TGTGCCAGCAGCGTGAGCACCGGGGCGCCGACTAATGAAAAACTGTTTTTT | CASSVSTGAPTNEKLFF
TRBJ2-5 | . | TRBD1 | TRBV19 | TGTGCCAGTAGTATGAAGGGGGCCGTGTGGGAGACCCAGTACTTC | CASSMKGAVWETQYF
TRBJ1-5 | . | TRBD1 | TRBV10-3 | TGTGCCATCGGACAGGGCCGAAACCCCAATCAGCCCCAGCATTTT | CAIGQGRNPNQPQHF
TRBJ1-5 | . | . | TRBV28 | TGTGCCAGCAGGGATTGGGGTAGGGGGGACAATCAGCCCCAGCATTTT | CASRDWGRGDNQPQHF
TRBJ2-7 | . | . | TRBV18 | TGTGCCAGCTCACCACCCCCCCGGGGCGACGAGCAGTACTTC | CASSPPPRGDEQYF
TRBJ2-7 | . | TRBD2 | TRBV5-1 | TGCGCCAGCAGCCCGGGACTAGCGGGAGATCTTCCGTACTTC | CASSPGLAGDLPYF
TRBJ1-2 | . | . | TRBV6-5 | TGTGCCAGTAGGGGCGGGGGACCCTATGGCTACACCTTC | CASRGGGPYGYTF
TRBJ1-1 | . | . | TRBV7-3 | TGTGCCAGCAGCGTCACAGGGAGTACTGAAGCTTTCTTT | CASSVTGSTEAFF
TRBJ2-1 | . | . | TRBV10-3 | TGTGCCGCCGGGGTTAGGCGGAGGAGCTCCTACAATGAGCAGTTCTTC | CAAGVRRRSSYNEQFF
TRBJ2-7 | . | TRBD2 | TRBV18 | TGTGCCAGCTCACACCGGGAGGGTATTGTTGCCTACGAGCAGTACTTC | CASSHREGIVAYEQYF
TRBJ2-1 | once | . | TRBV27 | TGTGCCAGCAGTCCTTCGACCCTGGGGGCGTTAGAGCAGTTCTTC | CASSPSTLGALEQFF
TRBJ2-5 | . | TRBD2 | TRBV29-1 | TGCAGCGTCACTAGCGGGAGGGGTATTGGGACCCAGTACTTC | CSVTSGRGIGTQYF
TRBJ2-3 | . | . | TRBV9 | TGTGCCAGCAGCGCGGATACTCACACAGATACGCAGTATTTT | CASSADTHTDTQYF
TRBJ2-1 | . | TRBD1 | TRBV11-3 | TGTGCCAGCAGCTTTACGACAGGGATTGAGCAGTTCTTC | CASSFTTGIEQFF
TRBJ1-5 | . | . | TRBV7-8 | TGTGCCAGCAGCTCCTACAGGGACAATCAGCCCCAGCATTTT | CASSSYRDNQPQHF
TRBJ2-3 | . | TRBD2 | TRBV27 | TGTGCCAGCAGACCTAGCGGGAGGCCGGCAGATACGCAGTATTTT | CASRPSGRPADTQYF
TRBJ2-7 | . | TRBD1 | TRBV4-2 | TGTGCCAGCAGCCTCACCGGGACAGGGACCTACGAGCAGTACTTC | CASSLTGTGTYEQYF
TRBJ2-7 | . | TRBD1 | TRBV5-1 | TGCGCCAGCAGGTCTACAGGGGGCCCCTACGAGCAGTACTTC | CASRSTGGPYEQYF
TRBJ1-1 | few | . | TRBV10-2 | TGCGCCAGCAGTGATTGGCAGGTCTTTGGGGCTTTCTTT | CASSDWQVFGAFF
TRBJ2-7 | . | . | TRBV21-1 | TGTGCCAGCAGCAAAAAGGGTTTCAACTCCCCGGGGGAGTACTTC | CASSKKGFNSPGEYF
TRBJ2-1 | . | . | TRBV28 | TGTGCCAGCAATGGTCGACGGGATGAGCAGTTCTTC | CASNGRRDEQFF
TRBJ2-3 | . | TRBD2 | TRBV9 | TGTGCCAGCAGCGTAGGGATAGCGGGAGGGAGCACAGATACGCAGTATTTT | CASSVGIAGGSTDTQYF